This T cell receptor (beta chain) was recorded in a study of persistence of HIV-infected CD4 T cells. The study, taken as a whole, reports: Degenerate expanded CDR3beta sequences were enriched among CMV- and Gag-responding cells. TCR analyses could not target the rare provirus-carrying CMV-responding cells.

The libraries were made with immunoSEQ version 4 in survey mode. Clones were sequenced by immunoSEQ multiplex PCR, and TCRdb holds only the in-frame ones, with some missing. This repertoire shows 48,000 or so clones, about 80% found once; its top ten account for about 3%. Stimulation used approximately 9.6 ug/mL lysate from CMV-infected fibroblasts. CD40L/CD69 double-negative CD45RO-high memory CD4+ T cells were collected. These HIV-1-infected adults initiated suppressive ART in chronic infection. A roughly 20-hour stimulation of CD8-depleted PBMCs used anti-CD28/CD49d costimulation, CD40-blocking antibody and enfuvirtide. The V gene's germline CDR1 is MNHEY and CDR2 SVGAGI. The CDR3 has 16 amino acids. V lost 4 bases to trimming and J lost 4 bases; unmatched junction nucleotides: 12. A word on this clone: Its antigen is currently unknown.

This chain links TRBV6-5 with TRBJ1-2; 7 nucleotides line up with TRBD1. The sequencing used CD4+ T cells sorted from PBMCs after roughly 19-hour stimulation, collected from a patient who received antiretroviral therapy. This receptor was taken from an adult man with HIV who was CMV-seropositive. This CDR3 is CASSSYISTGIYGYTF. CDR3 nucleotide sequence: TGTGCCAGCAGTTCCTACATATCGACAGGGATCTATGGCTACACCTTC.